The 28 T cell receptor beta chains below all came from one sample that was sequenced in a study of control samples from healthy donors and cancer patients. Produced via immunoSEQ multiplex PCR; TCRdb's table is partial and in-frame only. Of about 98,000 clones listed, approximately 80% were seen once; the top ten hold about 10%. Sample: blood. These receptors were taken from a woman in her twenties or thirties in good health.

About this clone: Other DNA sequences in the sample encode the same CDR3. V gene TRBV12-3 or TRBV12-4 combines with J gene TRBJ2-1; tentatively, D is TRBD1 or TRBD2 (6 bases each). V gave up 3 bases and J gave up 7 bases, with 10 bases separating them. This CDR3 comprises 13 residues. CDR3 sequence reads: CASSLGGLNEQFF. For the CDR3, the DNA is TGTGCCAGCAGTTTGGGGGGCCTAAATGAGCAGTTCTTC.

The rearrangement joins TRBV5-6 to TRBJ1-2; 10 bases align to TRBD1. CDR3 length: 15 amino acids. V trimming: 6 bases; J trimming: 6 bases; junction bases outside the gene matches: 11. CDR1 and CDR2 (germline): SGHDT, YYEEEE. CDR3 protein: CASNRQGARRNGYTF. The CDR3 coding sequence is TGTGCCAGCAACAGACAGGGGGCGCGTAGGAATGGCTACACCTTC. The whole variable domain, remainder taken from reference TRBV5-6 and TRBJ1-2, is DAGVTQSPTHLIKTRGQQVTLRCSPKSGHDTVSWYQQALGQGPQFIFQYYEEEERQRGNFPDRFSGHQFPNYSSELNVNALLLGDSALYLCASNRQGARRNGYTFGSGTRLTVV.

This clone was seen once. The chain links TRBV5-1 to TRBJ1-1, with D unresolved. This CDR3 region has 14 residues. The V and J ends lost 0 bases and 4 bases respectively, with 10 bases between them. CDR1 is SGHRS, CDR2 YFSETQ, per germline. CDR3: CASSLEAGPTEAFF. The CDR3 DNA follows: TGCGCCAGCAGCTTGGAGGCAGGCCCCACTGAAGCTTTCTTT.

The chain employs TRBV5-6 and TRBJ1-3; no clear D. In germline, CDR1 is SGHDT, CDR2 YYEEEE. The CDR3 runs 13 residues. The ends were cut back, 2 bases at V and 8 bases at J, with 11 bases in the middle. In DNA form, the CDR3 reads TGTGCCAGCAGCTTTCAGAAGTCTGACACCATATATTTT. It translates to CASSFQKSDTIYF.

The chain carries TRBV19 and TRBJ1-2, with D tentatively TRBD1 (5 bases). The CDR3 totals 14 residues. V gave up 6 bases and J gave up 8 bases, with 19 bases separating them. CDR1 and CDR2 (germline): LNHDA, SQIVND (reference sequence). The CDR3 DNA reads TGTGCCAGTAGGCCGACCGGGGCCGGACGGGGCTACACCTTC. Translated, it gives CASRPTGAGRGYTF.

The V and J genes are TRBV24-1 and TRBJ1-2; D is unresolved. This CDR3 is built from 12 residues. The V gene's germline CDR1 is KGHDR and CDR2 SFDVKD. Trimming shortened V by 3 bases and J by 5 bases, and 6 bases separated the two germline ends. CDR3 protein: CATSDHSYGYTF. The CDR3 DNA sequence: TGTGCCACCAGTGATCACAGTTATGGCTACACCTTC.

This clone was picked up a small number of times. The chain is built from TRBV11-2 and TRBJ1-1, with TRBD1 matching over 9 bases. The CDR3 loop spans 14 amino acids. V trimming: 5 bases; J trimming: 4 bases; junction bases outside the gene matches: 5. CDR1 and CDR2 (germline): SGHAT, FQNNGV. The CDR3 coding sequence is TGTGCCAGCAGCCCGACAGGGGGGGTCACTGAAGCTTTCTTT. This translates into CASSPTGGVTEAFF. The whole variable domain, filled in from reference TRBV11-2 and TRBJ1-1, reads EAGVAQSPRYKIIEKRQSVAFWCNPISGHATLYWYQQILGQGPKLLIQFQNNGVVDDSQLPKDRFSAERLKGVDSTLKIQPAKLEDSAVYLCASSPTGGVTEAFFGQGTRLTVV.

The genes are TRBV21-1 and TRBJ1-1; the table's D call TRBD1 went unverified against the DNA. TRBV21-1 counts as a pseudogene. The CDR3 runs 15 residues. The CDR3 DNA follows: TGTGCCAGCAGCAAACATGGGACAGGGTACACTGAAGCTTTCTTT. It is translated as CASSKHGTGYTEAFF.

This chain links TRBV5-6 with TRBJ1-6; D is perhaps TRBD1 (5 bases). Trimming removed 5 bases at V and 7 bases at J, with 10 bases between. The CDR3 extends over 13 amino acids. Germline lookup yields CDR1 SGHDT and CDR2 YYEEEE. CDR3 DNA sequence: TGTGCCAGCAGGCCGGGGGTGAATTCACCCCTCCACTTT. Translated: CASRPGVNSPLHF.

This clone was seen only a few times. The rearrangement links TRBV19 to TRBJ1-6; 7 bases map to TRBD1. Germline V lookup: CDR1 LNHDA, CDR2 SQIVND (reference sequence). CDR3 length: 17 amino acids. With 5 bases clipped from V and 7 bases from J, the junction kept 14 bases outside the gene matches. For the CDR3, the DNA is TGTGCCAGTAGTCTTTTACCTCCGGGACAGAAGAATTCACCCCTCCACTTT. Translation: CASSLLPPGQKNSPLHF.

The chain couples TRBV7-2 to TRBJ1-1; D is uncertain. Germline CDR1 is SGHTA and CDR2 is FQGNSA. Trimming left V 5 bases short and J 0 bases short, with 7 bases between. CDR3 size: 13 residues. CDR3 nucleotide sequence: TGTGCCAGCAGCACCTCATTGAACACTGAAGCTTTCTTT. It translates to CASSTSLNTEAFF.

The chain carries TRBV19 and TRBJ1-2, with 9 positions matching TRBD1. The junction had 5 bases not matched to a gene; V was cut back by 3 bases and J by 3 bases. Germline V gene sequence: CDR1 LNHDA, CDR2 SQIVND (reference sequence). CDR3 size: 15 residues. The chain's CDR3 is CASSMWTGEDYGYTF. The CDR3 region has the DNA TGTGCCAGTAGTATGTGGACAGGGGAAGACTATGGCTACACCTTC.

This chain joins TRBV30 and TRBJ2-2, with D unclear. The CDR3 length is 13 residues. V was clipped by 6 bases and J by 4 bases, with 12 bases between them. In germline, CDR1 is GTSNPN, CDR2 SVGIG (reference sequence). CDR3 DNA sequence: TGTGCCTGTGCCCCTGCGAGCACCGGGGAGCTGTTTTTT. Its translation is CACAPASTGELFF.

The chain carries TRBV6-5 and TRBJ2-2; D is perhaps TRBD1 (6 bases). CDR3 length: 14 residues. V lost 4 bases and J lost 5, with 11 bases in between. Germline CDR1 reads MNHEY; CDR2 reads SVGAGI. CDR3 protein: CASSSGTNTGELFF. The CDR3 DNA is TGTGCCAGCAGTTCCGGGACAAATACCGGGGAGCTGTTTTTT.

This chain links TRBV6-5 with TRBJ2-2; unclear D gene. Trimming took off 6 bases at V and 0 bases at J, with 8 bases between the two ends. The CDR3 is 14 amino acids. Germline V gene lookup returns CDR1 MNHEY and CDR2 SVGAGI. CDR3 DNA sequence: TGTGCCAGCAGAACTGCCTCGAACACCGGGGAGCTGTTTTTT. It encodes CASRTASNTGELFF.

The sample holds a few counts of this clone. The gene calls are TRBV2 and TRBJ2-3, with 7 bases lining up with TRBD1. The germline V gene encodes CDR1 SNHLY and CDR2 FYNNEI. The length of the CDR3 is 14 residues. Germline trimming cut 4 bases from V and 2 bases from J; bases unmatched to any gene: 3. As DNA, the CDR3 is TGTGCCAGCAGTGTAGGGACAGCCACAGATACGCAGTATTTT. It encodes CASSVGTATDTQYF.

The genes are TRBV2 and TRBJ1-1; D gene uncertain. The CDR3 spans 11 residues. In germline, CDR1 is SNHLY, CDR2 FYNNEI. The ends were cut back, 3 bases at V and 10 bases at J, with 9 bases in the middle. For the CDR3, the DNA is TGTGCCAGCAGTGAGAATGGTTCAGCTTTCTTT. It specifies CASSENGSAFF.

This rearrangement joins TRBV7-2 to TRBJ2-6; no definite D call. The ends were cut back, 5 bases at V and 1 base at J, with 9 bases in the middle. Per germline, CDR1 SGHTA and CDR2 FQGNSA. CDR3 length: 15 residues. CDR3 sequence: CASSLRSSGANVLTF. CDR3 sequence (DNA): TGTGCCAGCAGCCTTCGGTCATCTGGGGCCAACGTCCTGACTTTC.

A single count supports this clone. The chain links TRBV10-2 to TRBJ1-2, with a weak D call TRBD1 (5 bases). The germline V and J ends were trimmed by 6 bases and 3 bases, with 14 bases remaining between them. Germline CDR1 is WSHSY and CDR2 is SAAADI. The CDR3 loop spans 14 amino acids. The CDR3, as DNA: TGCGCCAGCAGATCGACAGCCTGGGACTATGGCTACACCTTC. This gives the protein CASRSTAWDYGYTF.

The chain recombines TRBV29-1 with TRBJ1-1; perhaps TRBD1 as D (5 bases). The V and J ends lost 7 bases and 5 bases respectively, with 14 bases between them. CDR1 is SQVTM and CDR2 is ANQGSEA in the germline V gene. CDR3 length: 12 amino acids. CDR3 amino acids: CSGVGGRTEAFF. CDR3 bases: TGCAGCGGCGTGGGGGGAAGGACTGAAGCTTTCTTT.

The V call is TRBV29-1, the J call TRBJ1-6; possible D gene TRBD1, 6 bases. CDR1 SQVTM and CDR2 ANQGSEA come from the germline V gene. The length of the CDR3 is 13 residues. V lost 7 bases and J lost 7, with 14 bases in between. The CDR3 DNA sequence: TGCAGCGCCATGGTGGGACACAATTCACCCCTCCACTTT. Protein sequence: CSAMVGHNSPLHF. Combining the CDR3 with reference TRBV29-1 and TRBJ1-6 gives the whole variable domain SAVISQKPSRDICQRGTSLTIQCQVDSQVTMMFWYRQQPGQSLTLIATANQGSEATYESGFVIDKFPISRPNLTFSTLTVSNMSPEDSSIYLCSAMVGHNSPLHFGNGTRLTVT.

The V gene is TRBV5-1, the J gene TRBJ2-3; D uncertain. The CDR3 covers 13 residues. CDR1 and CDR2 from the germline V gene are SGHRS and YFSETQ. The V gene lost 4 bases and the J gene lost 4 bases, with 10 bases spanning the gap. The CDR3, as DNA: TGCGCCAGCAGCCCGAATTCCGCAGATACGCAGTATTTT. As protein: CASSPNSADTQYF.

This clone was recorded a few times. The gene calls are TRBV19 and TRBJ1-5, with TRBD1 as a possible D gene (5 bases). Germline values: CDR1 LNHDA, CDR2 SQIVND (reference sequence). This CDR3 contains 14 residues. Trimming took 6 bases from V and 4 from J, leaving 13 bases between them. In DNA form, the CDR3 reads TGTGCCAGTAGGGATACAGGTCCGAATCAGCCCCAGCATTTT. Residues: CASRDTGPNQPQHF.

CDR3: CASSLGGGETQYF. For the CDR3, the DNA is TGCGCCAGCAGCTTGGGCGGGGGGGAGACCCAGTACTTC. The genes are TRBV5-1 and TRBJ2-5, with 8 bases aligning to TRBD2. The CDR3 runs 13 residues. The germline gives CDR1 SGHRS, CDR2 YFSETQ. V shed 0 bases and J 5 bases; nucleotides not matched to a gene: 0.

The gene calls are TRBV25-1 and TRBJ1-3; D is possibly TRBD1 (5 bases). Per germline, CDR1 MGHDK and CDR2 SYGVNS. Trimming removed 3 bases at V and 7 bases at J, with 16 bases between. This CDR3 region has 15 residues. The CDR3 sequence is CASSDLVSGGNTIYF. The CDR3 nucleotides are TGTGCCAGCAGTGATCTGGTTAGTGGGGGTAACACCATATATTTT.

V and J are TRBV11-2 and TRBJ1-1; D ambiguous. The CDR3 spans 15 residues. Trimming took 4 bases from V and 1 from J, leaving 13 bases between them. Germline CDR1 reads SGHAT; CDR2 reads FQNNGV. The DNA of the CDR3 is TGTGCCAGCAGCTCCTCGGAGGCGCGGAACACTGAAGCTTTCTTT. Translation gives CASSSSEARNTEAFF.

The V gene is TRBV30, the J gene TRBJ1-2; TRBD1 aligns across 9 bases. The CDR3 extends over 14 amino acids. The germline gives CDR1 GTSNPN, CDR2 SVGIG (reference sequence). V shed 3 bases, J shed 8 bases, and the junction held 10 bases outside the gene matches. The CDR3: CAWSPGHRGLGYTF. CDR3 nucleotide sequence: TGTGCCTGGAGCCCGGGCCACAGGGGGCTCGGCTACACCTTC.

This chain joins TRBV6-5 and TRBJ1-6; TRBD1 matches at 8 bases. CDR3 size: 15 residues. Germline V gene data show CDR1 as MNHEY and CDR2 as SVGAGI. The V segment lost 8 bases and the J segment 7 bases; nucleotides outside the gene matches: 10. CDR3 DNA sequence: TGTGCCAGCGGGGAGGGAAGGACAGGGAATTCACCCCTCCACTTT. Amino acid sequence: CASGEGRTGNSPLHF.